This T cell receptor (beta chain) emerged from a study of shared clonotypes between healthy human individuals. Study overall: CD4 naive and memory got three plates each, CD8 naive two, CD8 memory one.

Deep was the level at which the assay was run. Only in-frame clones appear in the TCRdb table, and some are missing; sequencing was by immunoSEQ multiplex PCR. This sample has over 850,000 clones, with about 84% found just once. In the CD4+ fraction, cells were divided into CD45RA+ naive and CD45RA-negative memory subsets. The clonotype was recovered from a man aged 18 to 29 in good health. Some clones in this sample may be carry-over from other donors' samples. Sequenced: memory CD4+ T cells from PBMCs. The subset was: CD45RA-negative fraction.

The CDR3 sequence: CAWSRPTQPQHF. CDR3 in DNA: TGTGCCTGGAGCCGCCCAACTCAGCCCCAGCATTTT. The chain employs TRBV30 and TRBJ1-5; D remains ambiguous. Germline loops: CDR1 GTSNPN, CDR2 SVGIG (reference sequence). The CDR3 runs to 12 residues. V was cut by 3 bases and J by 6 bases, with 9 bases left in between.